This is a list of T cell receptor beta chains from one sample in a study of cytomegalovirus exposure and HLA in healthy donors. Sequenced by immunoSEQ multiplex PCR; TCRdb stores in-frame clones only, minus some. The table shows 150,000 or so clones, with 78% occurring only once. The sample consisted of PBMCs. These receptors were collected from a female donor in good health and CMV-seronegative. Each CDR3 is given with its conserved first and last residue. The D gene is left open where the match is weak. Part of the rows lack a size; the others show once, few, many or a class for expanded clones.

size | D | J | V | CDR3 | DNA
. | TRBD1 | TRBJ1-5 | TRBV19 | CASTLNTGQGHNQPQHF | TGTGCCAGTACCCTGAATACGGGACAGGGTCACAATCAGCCCCAGCATTTT
. | TRBD2 | TRBJ2-1 | TRBV4-2 | CASSQDRGLAGRNEQFF | TGTGCCAGCAGCCAAGATCGGGGTCTAGCGGGCCGCAATGAGCAGTTCTTC
. | TRBD2 | TRBJ2-1 | TRBV30 | CAWSNKGLAAYNEQFF | TGTGCCTGGAGTAATAAGGGACTAGCGGCTTACAATGAGCAGTTCTTC
few | . | TRBJ2-5 | TRBV11-1 | CASSPDSSGRETQYF | TGTGCCAGCAGCCCCGACTCATCTGGCCGGGAGACCCAGTACTTC
. | . | TRBJ2-7 | TRBV27 | CASSLRAGRSYEQYF | TGTGCCAGCAGCCTCCGTGCGGGTCGGTCCTACGAGCAGTACTTC
few | . | TRBJ2-5 | TRBV10-1 | CASSEGQQETQYF | TGCGCCAGCAGTGAAGGACAGCAAGAGACCCAGTACTTC
. | TRBD2 | TRBJ2-3 | TRBV2 | CASSEEASGWGDTQYF | TGTGCCAGCAGTGAAGAGGCTAGCGGGTGGGGGGATACGCAGTATTTT
once | TRBD2 | TRBJ2-7 | TRBV19 | CATGAGTSGNEQYF | TGTGCCACCGGGGCCGGGACTAGCGGTAACGAGCAGTACTTC
. | . | TRBJ2-7 | TRBV6-5 | CASSYSTAFTYEQYF | TGTGCCAGCAGTTACTCGACAGCATTTACCTACGAGCAGTACTTC
. | . | TRBJ2-5 | TRBV2 | CASIEGGPGAQYF | TGTGCCAGCATTGAGGGCGGCCCAGGGGCCCAGTACTTC
. | . | TRBJ1-4 | TRBV11-3 | CASSRDSNEKLFF | TGTGCCAGCAGCCGGGACTCTAATGAAAAACTGTTTTTT
. | TRBD2 | TRBJ2-7 | TRBV5-4 | CASSSRLAGGRGNEQYF | TGTGCCAGCAGCTCAAGACTAGCGGGAGGCCGGGGAAACGAGCAGTACTTC
few | TRBD1 | TRBJ2-2 | TRBV5-1 | CASSLEGAGIGELFF | TGCGCCAGCAGCTTGGAGGGGGCTGGCATCGGGGAGCTGTTTTTT
. | TRBD2 | TRBJ2-1 | TRBV28 | CASSFPGSGRAWNNEQFF | TGTGCCAGCAGTTTTCCCGGGAGCGGGAGGGCTTGGAACAATGAGCAGTTCTTC
. | . | TRBJ1-1 | TRBV6-1 | CASSEAREGRTAFF | TGTGCCAGCAGTGAAGCCAGGGAGGGGAGAACGGCTTTCTTT
few | TRBD1 | TRBJ1-1 | TRBV15 | CATRLSTGLVTEAFF | TGTGCCACCAGACTTTCGACAGGGCTGGTCACTGAAGCTTTCTTT
. | TRBD1 | TRBJ1-2 | TRBV2 | CATRGAGGYTF | TGTGCCACCAGGGGGGCCGGGGGCTACACCTTC
. | . | TRBJ1-1 | TRBV5-1 | CASSLSPRNTEAFF | TGCGCCAGCAGCTTGTCCCCCAGGAACACTGAAGCTTTCTTT
. | TRBD1 | TRBJ2-7 | TRBV5-4 | CASSYGQGDYEQYF | TGTGCCAGCAGCTACGGACAGGGAGACTACGAGCAGTACTTC
. | . | TRBJ1-6 | TRBV27 | CASSLGRYNSPLHF | TGTGCCAGCAGTTTAGGGAGGTATAATTCACCCCTCCACTTT
. | TRBD1 | TRBJ2-7 | TRBV6-1 | CASSAAGIGTGPYEQYF | TGTGCCAGCAGTGCCGCGGGGATAGGGACAGGGCCCTACGAGCAGTACTTC
. | . | TRBJ1-5 | TRBV5-1 | CASSLVGGQPQHF | TGCGCCAGCAGCTTGGTGGGGGGACAGCCCCAGCATTTT
once | TRBD1 | TRBJ2-7 | TRBV6-5 | CASRYRPGQGTYEQYF | TGTGCCAGCAGGTACCGTCCGGGACAGGGCACCTACGAGCAGTACTTC
. | . | TRBJ2-7 | TRBV7-2 | CASSLGDGAYEQYF | TGTGCCAGCAGCTTAGGAGACGGAGCCTACGAGCAGTACTTC
. | . | TRBJ2-7 | TRBV28 | CASRSRNEQYF | TGTGCCAGTCGGTCTAGGAACGAGCAGTACTTC
once | TRBD1 | TRBJ2-3 | TRBV4-3 | CASSQEGQSYGDTQYF | TGCGCCAGCAGCCAAGAGGGACAGTCGTACGGAGATACGCAGTATTTT
. | . | TRBJ1-2 | TRBV7-8 | CASSFRLAGIIYGYTF | TGTGCCAGCAGCTTTAGGTTGGCAGGAATTATCTATGGCTACACCTTC
. | . | TRBJ2-1 | TRBV5-1 | CASSGQIGQFF | TGCGCCAGCAGCGGGCAGATTGGGCAGTTCTTC
. | . | TRBJ2-5 | TRBV5-4 | CASSSDRQETQYF | TGTGCCAGCAGTTCAGACAGGCAGGAGACCCAGTACTTC